Listed below are T cell receptor beta chains from one sample, sequenced in a study of blood T cells in healthy people across ages. Each CDR3 protein gets one entry after TCRdb re-called the 5' RACE reads with MiXCR. This sample has roughly 2 million distinct CDR3 sequences, with around half found just once. Sequencing was performed on blood. All receptors derive from a woman aged 40 to 50 in good health. Both conserved end residues are part of each CDR3. D genes are given only for firm matches. Clone sizes are given selectively: once, few, many, or a class where the clone is expanded.

abundance | d_gene | j_gene | v_gene | CDR3nt | CDR3aa
few | TRBD2 | TRBJ2-7 | TRBV5-1 | TGCGCCAGCAGCTCCCCCCCAGCGGGGTCCACCTACGAGCAGTACTTC | CASSSPPAGSTYEQYF
- | - | TRBJ2-5 | TRBV11-2 | TGTGCCAGCAGGTCAATGAGAGATGTTGTAGAGACCCAGTACTTC | CASRSMRDVVETQYF
few | - | TRBJ2-7 | TRBV6-2/TRBV6-3 | TGTGCCAGCAGTGACGGAGCCTCTAACGAGCAGTACTTC | CASSDGASNEQYF
- | - | TRBJ2-2 | TRBV11-2 | TGTGCCAGCAGCTTTCTCAGAGGCACCGGGGAGCTGTTTTTT | CASSFLRGTGELFF
few | - | TRBJ2-3 | TRBV4-2 | TGTGCCAGCAGCCAAGAGGGCCTAGGAGCAGATACGCAGTATTTT | CASSQEGLGADTQYF
few | - | TRBJ1-2 | TRBV27 | TGTGCCAGCAGCAATCCGAGGGGCGGAGGGGACTATGGCTACACCTTC | CASSNPRGGGDYGYTF
few | TRBD2 | TRBJ2-1 | TRBV20-1 | TGCAGTGCCCTTCCTAGCGGGGGGCAACAATTAAGGAGCCATGAGCAGTTCTTC | CSALPSGGQQLRSHEQFF
once | TRBD1 | TRBJ1-2 | TRBV7-2 | TGTGCCAGCAGCTTCACCGGGACAGGGTACTATGGCTACACCTTC | CASSFTGTGYYGYTF
many | TRBD2 | TRBJ2-7 | TRBV11-1 | TGTGCCAGCAGCCGCGGGGGAAACTCCTACGAGCAGTACTTC | CASSRGGNSYEQYF
few | - | TRBJ1-1 | TRBV20-1 | TGCAGTGTCTGGACGGGACCGAACACTGAAGCTTTCTTT | CSVWTGPNTEAFF
- | - | TRBJ2-3 | TRBV9 | TGTGCCAGCAGCGCTCAGACTAGCACAGATACGCAGTATTTT | CASSAQTSTDTQYF
few | - | TRBJ2-3 | TRBV27 | TGTGCCAGCAGTTTTTCAGTCCCGAGCACAGATACGCAGTATTTT | CASSFSVPSTDTQYF
- | TRBD2 | TRBJ2-7 | TRBV11-3 | TGTGCCAGTGCCGGGACTAGCGTTAATGAGCAGTACTTC | CASAGTSVNEQYF
few | TRBD2 | TRBJ2-1 | TRBV20-1 | TGCAGTTCTCTCTCGGCGGGGGGTCACCATGAGCAGTTCTTC | CSSLSAGGHHEQFF
- | TRBD1 | TRBJ2-7 | TRBV5-1 | TGCGCCAGCAGCATAGCCGGGACAGCCTACGAGCAGTACTTC | CASSIAGTAYEQYF
- | - | TRBJ2-5 | TRBV7-9 | TGTGCCGTCGGGGTTTCAGAGACCCAGTACTTC | CAVGVSETQYF
few | TRBD2 | TRBJ2-1 | TRBV4-3 | TGCGCCAGCAGCCGCACTAGCGGGGCGGAGAAAGCCGATGAGCAGTTCTTC | CASSRTSGAEKADEQFF
many | - | TRBJ2-1 | TRBV2 | TGTGCCAGCAGTGAATTTACGACAGCTGAGCAGTTCTTC | CASSEFTTAEQFF
few | - | TRBJ2-1 | TRBV29-1 | TGCAGCGTTGTATGGGGAGATGTTGAGCAGTTCTTC | CSVVWGDVEQFF
- | - | TRBJ2-2 | TRBV7-3 | TGTGCCAGCAGCTTAGAACAAGGAGGCCTCGGGGAGCTGTTTTTT | CASSLEQGGLGELFF
- | - | TRBJ2-7 | TRBV9 | TGTGCCAGCAGCGTAGGTGGAAAAGGTTACGAGCAGTACTTC | CASSVGGKGYEQYF
- | - | TRBJ2-7 | TRBV6-5 | TGTGCCAGCAGTTACGCTTCGACAGACTACGAGCAGTACTTC | CASSYASTDYEQYF
- | TRBD1 | TRBJ1-4 | TRBV7-2 | TGTGCCAGCAGCTTAGTGGGAGGACAGGGAGGGGAAAAACTGTTTTTT | CASSLVGGQGGEKLFF
- | TRBD1 | TRBJ2-5 | TRBV7-9 | TGTGCCAGCAGCCAGAAGGGGACAGGCCAAGAGACCCAGTACTTC | CASSQKGTGQETQYF
- | - | TRBJ1-2 | TRBV4-1 | TGCGCCAGCAGCGGCCCCATTGCCAGGGGTTTGGGCTATGGCTACACCTTC | CASSGPIARGLGYGYTF
- | TRBD1 | TRBJ2-3 | TRBV20-1 | TGCAGTGCTTACAAGACAGGGGGCTTCACAGATACGCAGTATTTT | CSAYKTGGFTDTQYF
- | - | TRBJ1-1 | TRBV6-5 | TGTGCCAGCAGTTACTCGAATCGGCTGAACACTGAAGCTTTCTTT | CASSYSNRLNTEAFF
few | TRBD1 | TRBJ2-6 | TRBV24-1 | TGTGCCACCAGTGACCGGGACAGGCACTCTGGGGCCAACGTCCTGACTTTC | CATSDRDRHSGANVLTF
many | - | TRBJ2-6 | TRBV11-2 | TGTGCCAGCAGTTCGGGTACGGGGGCTGGGGCCAACGTCCTGACTTTC | CASSSGTGAGANVLTF
few | TRBD2 | TRBJ2-1 | TRBV7-2 | TGTGCCAGCAGCCGGACTAGCGGGCAATACAATGAGCAGTTCTTC | CASSRTSGQYNEQFF
- | - | TRBJ2-7 | TRBV7-9 | TGTGCCAGCAGCTCTAGAGCATTCACGGGGACCCCCTACGAGCAGTACTTC | CASSSRAFTGTPYEQYF
- | - | TRBJ2-1 | TRBV15 | TGTGCCACCAGCATGGGGGGGCGCGGGTTCAGCAATGAGCAGTTCTTC | CATSMGGRGFSNEQFF
- | - | TRBJ2-1 | TRBV5-1 | TGCGCCAGCAGTGTGGAGGGGTCCAAGGAGCAGTTCTTC | CASSVEGSKEQFF
- | TRBD1 | TRBJ2-7 | TRBV5-5 | TGTGCCAGCAGCTTGCCCCGGGACAGGCCGTACGAGCAGTACTTC | CASSLPRDRPYEQYF
few | - | TRBJ2-5 | TRBV20-1 | TGCAGTGCTAGGAGGACGGCAAACCAAGAGACCCAGTACTTC | CSARRTANQETQYF
few | - | TRBJ1-4 | TRBV20-1 | TGCAGTGCTCTTAGGGAGAGGGATGAAAAACTGTTTTTT | CSALRERDEKLFF
- | TRBD2 | TRBJ2-1 | TRBV20-1 | TGCAGTGCTTCCGAGCGGGGACGGCTGGAAAATGAGCAGTTCTTC | CSASERGRLENEQFF
- | TRBD1 | TRBJ1-1 | TRBV28 | TGTGCCAGCAGTCCGACCGGACAGGGTGGTTATGAAGCTTTCTTT | CASSPTGQGGYEAFF
- | - | TRBJ2-5 | TRBV20-1 | TGCAGTGCTAGGCGAGTAGCGGTTAAAGAGACCCAGTACTTC | CSARRVAVKETQYF
- | TRBD2 | TRBJ2-3 | TRBV5-1 | TGCGCCAGCAGCTTGGATTCTAGCGGGGGAGGAGATACGCAGTATTTT | CASSLDSSGGGDTQYF
once | - | TRBJ1-1 | TRBV5-1 | TGCGCCAGCAGCGATGCGGACGGGGTAAACACTGAAGCTTTCTTT | CASSDADGVNTEAFF
- | TRBD1 | TRBJ1-1 | TRBV4-3 | TGCGCCAGCAGCCCCACGACAGGGGGGGCCACTGAAGCTTTCTTT | CASSPTTGGATEAFF
once | TRBD1 | TRBJ2-5 | TRBV6-6 | TGTGCCAGCAAAAGAGGACAGGGCCAAGAGCCCCAGTACTTC | CASKRGQGQEPQYF
few | - | TRBJ2-1 | TRBV5-1 | TGCGCCAGCAGCTTGGGCGGTAGGGCCAACAATGAGCAGTTCTTC | CASSLGGRANNEQFF
- | TRBD1 | TRBJ2-5 | TRBV25-1 | TGTGCCAGCAGTGAATGGTTCACGGGACAGGGTAGGGAGACCCAGTACTTC | CASSEWFTGQGRETQYF
few | - | TRBJ2-1 | TRBV6-2/TRBV6-3 | TGTGCCAGCAGTTACTACGGCTACAATGAGCAGTTCTTC | CASSYYGYNEQFF
- | - | TRBJ2-7 | TRBV7-2 | TGTGCCAGCAGCTTGACGGGATCCTTTTACGAGCAGTACTTC | CASSLTGSFYEQYF
- | - | TRBJ2-7 | TRBV7-7 | TGTGCTAGCAGCCCTGGTGTTAGGTCCTACGAGCAGTACTTC | CASSPGVRSYEQYF
- | - | TRBJ2-1 | TRBV7-2 | TGTGCCAGCAGCTTAGAAAGGGTTAGTGAGCAGTTCTTC | CASSLERVSEQFF
- | - | TRBJ2-7 | TRBV5-5 | TGTGCCAGCAGCCGGGCCGGGACCTCGGATTCCTACGAGCAGTACTTC | CASSRAGTSDSYEQYF
- | - | TRBJ1-2 | TRBV25-1 | TGTGCCAGCAGCCCCAGACAGGCCAATGGCTACACCTTC | CASSPRQANGYTF
- | - | TRBJ2-1 | TRBV4-3 | TGCGCCAGCAGCCAAGGACGGGACACCCCCTACAATGAGCAGTTCTTC | CASSQGRDTPYNEQFF
- | TRBD2 | TRBJ2-3 | TRBV4-3 | TGCGCCAGCAGCCAGGAGACCGGACTAGCGGGGGCCTCAACCACAGATACGCAGTATTTT | CASSQETGLAGASTTDTQYF
- | TRBD2 | TRBJ2-1 | TRBV29-1 | TGCAGCGTTGAATGGGCTAGCGGGGGCTCCTACAATGAGCAGTTCTTC | CSVEWASGGSYNEQFF
- | TRBD1 | TRBJ2-3 | TRBV4-3 | TGCGCCAGCAGCCAAGTTGTGGGACAGGGACATACAGATACGCAGTATTTT | CASSQVVGQGHTDTQYF
- | - | TRBJ1-1 | TRBV12-3/TRBV12-4 | TGTGCCAGCAGTTGGGGGGCGGGCACTGAAGCTTTCTTT | CASSWGAGTEAFF
few | - | TRBJ2-1 | TRBV9 | TGTGCCAGCAGTGGAGGGGACTCCGGCGTTGAGCAGTTCTTC | CASSGGDSGVEQFF
- | - | TRBJ1-5 | TRBV6-2/TRBV6-3 | TGTGCCAGCACCACCGAGGGCAGTCAGCCCCAGCATTTT | CASTTEGSQPQHF
- | - | TRBJ1-2 | TRBV27 | TGTGCCAGCTGTCTTTATCCTAACTATGGCTACACCTTC | CASCLYPNYGYTF
- | TRBD1 | TRBJ2-1 | TRBV27 | TGTGCCAGCAGTCTCGTCGGGGTGGCAGGGGGCAATGAGCAGTTCTTC | CASSLVGVAGGNEQFF